Listed below are T cell receptor beta chains from one sample, sequenced in a study of OX40 agonist ivuxolimab in advanced cancers. The method was immunoSEQ multiplex PCR; TCRdb's version includes in-frame clones alone and lacks a portion of them. Among more than 30,000 clones, roughly nine tenths were seen once, and the ten largest hold 2.4%. Sequences were derived from CD4+ or CD8+ T cells sorted from blood, sampled in a trial of the OX40 agonist ivuxolimab. Receptors originate from an adult with an advanced solid tumor such as melanoma, head and neck, liver or kidney cancer. CDR3s include the opening cysteine and the closing phenylalanine or tryptophan. A D gene is named only where the DNA matches it firmly. Some rows mark clone size as missing; the rest say once, few, many or name a class of expanded clone.

>once|TRBV6-5|TRBJ1-1|-
CASSYSPGLQHTEAFF
TGTGCCAGCAGTTACTCCCCGGGACTGCAGCACACTGAAGCTTTCTTT
>once|TRBV29-1|TRBJ2-7|-
CSVEEEGRYEQYF
TGCAGCGTTGAAGAGGAGGGGCGGTACGAGCAGTACTTC
>-|TRBV2|TRBJ1-2|-
CASSADSNYGYTF
TGTGCCAGCAGTGCAGACTCTAACTATGGCTACACCTTC
>once|TRBV12-5|TRBJ1-3|-
CASGSVSGDTIYF
TGTGCTAGTGGTTCCGTATCCGGGGACACCATATATTTT
>-|TRBV2|TRBJ2-5|TRBD1
CASSDGQGETQYF
TGTGCCAGCAGTGACGGACAGGGGGAGACCCAGTACTTC
>-|TRBV25-1|TRBJ1-2|-
CASSEPGPTSHGYTF
TGTGCCAGCAGTGAACCGGGCCCCACCTCTCATGGCTACACCTTC
>-|TRBV5-5|TRBJ1-1|-
CASSFSNTEAFF
TGTGCCAGCAGCTTTTCTAACACTGAAGCTTTCTTT
>medium-sized|TRBV2|TRBJ2-7|TRBD1
CASSPGTGNQQYF
TGTGCCAGCAGCCCCGGGACAGGGAATCAGCAGTACTTC
>-|TRBV19|TRBJ2-7|-
CASSTGSSYEQYF
TGTGCCAGCAGTACCGGCAGCTCCTACGAGCAGTACTTC
>-|TRBV5-5|TRBJ1-1|TRBD1
CASSLGQGAEAFF
TGTGCCAGCAGCTTGGGGCAGGGGGCTGAAGCTTTCTTT
>-|TRBV5-6|TRBJ2-5|TRBD1
CASSLGQQYQETQYF
TGTGCCAGCAGCCTGGGACAGCAGTACCAAGAGACCCAGTACTTC
>few|TRBV7-9|TRBJ1-2|-
CASSFDSTANYGYTF
TGTGCCAGCAGCTTTGACAGCACAGCTAACTATGGCTACACCTTC
>-|TRBV25-1|TRBJ2-1|TRBD1
CASSESAQGASEQFF
TGTGCCAGCAGTGAATCGGCGCAGGGGGCAAGTGAGCAGTTCTTC
>-|TRBV9|TRBJ1-3|-
CASSVGGGLNSGNTIYF
TGTGCCAGCAGCGTAGGGGGAGGGTTAAACTCTGGAAACACCATATATTTT
>-|TRBV7-8|TRBJ2-7|TRBD1
CASSLVSGTGGEQYF
TGTGCCAGCAGCTTAGTTAGCGGGACAGGGGGCGAGCAGTACTTC
>-|TRBV6-6|TRBJ2-7|-
CASSYRGGASYEQYF
TGTGCCAGCAGTTACCGGGGCGGGGCTTCCTACGAGCAGTACTTC
>-|TRBV6-4|TRBJ1-1|-
CASYTGPNTEAFF
TGTGCCAGCTATACAGGCCCGAACACTGAAGCTTTCTTT
>-|TRBV30|TRBJ2-3|TRBD1
CAWTTGQGETDTQYF
TGTGCCTGGACCACCGGACAGGGGGAAACAGATACGCAGTATTTT
>-|TRBV5-1|TRBJ2-2|-
CASSPPVRTGELFF
TGCGCCAGCAGCCCCCCTGTGAGGACCGGGGAGCTGTTTTTT
>-|TRBV6-6|TRBJ1-5|-
CASSGTPSINQPQHF
TGTGCCAGCTCGGGGACACCTTCCATCAATCAGCCCCAGCATTTT
>few|TRBV2|TRBJ1-2|TRBD1
CASSVSGGYGYTF
TGTGCCAGCAGTGTATCAGGGGGTTATGGCTACACCTTC